The 26 T cell receptor beta chains presented below share a single source sample, sequenced in a study of cytomegalovirus exposure and HLA in healthy donors. The PCR was carried out with 60 Vbeta primers and 13 Jbeta primers. The method was immunoSEQ multiplex PCR; TCRdb's version includes in-frame clones alone and lacks a portion of them. The sample has about 210,000 clones; roughly 87% are singletons. The sequencing input was PBMCs. These receptors came from a man in his forties in good health and CMV-seropositive.

This clone was detected a few times. The rearrangement joins TRBV5-6 to TRBJ1-2; 8 bases are shared with TRBD1. CDR3 length equals 16 residues. Looked up from germline, CDR1 is SGHDT and CDR2 is YYEEEE. V lost 2 bases, J lost 1 base, and 7 bases stayed unmatched. For the CDR3, the DNA is TGTGCCAGCAGCTTTGTGGGGACAGGACTTAACTATGGCTACACCTTC. Its translation is CASSFVGTGLNYGYTF. Full variable domain (outside the CDR3, taken from reference TRBV5-6 and TRBJ1-2): DAGVTQSPTHLIKTRGQQVTLRCSPKSGHDTVSWYQQALGQGPQFIFQYYEEEERQRGNFPDRFSGHQFPNYSSELNVNALLLGDSALYLCASSFVGTGLNYGYTFGSGTRLTVV.

This clone showed up just once. The rearrangement joins TRBV7-9 to TRBJ2-5; a weak D match, TRBD2 (7 bases). This CDR3 spans 15 amino acids. Between the trimmed V and J ends, which lost 5 bases and 5 bases, there was a span of 18 bases. Germline V gene sequence: CDR1 SEHNR, CDR2 FQNEAQ (reference sequence). This chain's CDR3 is CASSEQGGSVETQYF. The DNA for the CDR3 is TGTGCCAGCAGCGAACAGGGCGGGAGTGTGGAGACCCAGTACTTC.

The chain combines TRBV19 with TRBJ2-5; 9 bases agree with TRBD1. Germline-derived CDR1 and CDR2 are LNHDA and SQIVND (reference sequence). CDR3 length: 13 amino acids. Trimming cost V 4 bases and J 5 bases; bases outside gene matches: 2. The DNA of the CDR3 is TGTGCCAGTAGTAGGGACAGGGTGGAGACCCAGTACTTC. It encodes CASSRDRVETQYF.

This clone was observed a handful of times. The rearrangement links TRBV5-1 to TRBJ2-5; 8 bases match TRBD2. V lost 4 bases and J lost 2; bases outside the gene matches: 1. The CDR3 is made up of 13 amino acids. Per germline, CDR1 SGHRS and CDR2 YFSETQ. CDR3 residues: CASSGGGQETQYF. CDR3 nucleotide sequence: TGCGCCAGCAGCGGCGGGGGGCAAGAGACCCAGTACTTC.

The chain couples TRBV27 to TRBJ2-7; 7 bases agree with TRBD1. Germline CDR1 reads MNHEY; CDR2 reads SMNVEV (reference sequence). J gave up 3 bases and V 4 bases, and 12 bases lay outside the gene matches. The CDR3 totals 16 residues. The CDR3 DNA reads as TGTGCCAGCAGTTCTGGACAGGACAAGCCTTTCTACGAGCAGTACTTC. Protein: CASSSGQDKPFYEQYF.

V is TRBV7-9 and J is TRBJ1-2, with D perhaps matching TRBD1 (6 bases). CDR1 is SEHNR and CDR2 is FQNEAQ in the germline V gene (reference sequence). This CDR3 has 15 amino acids. Trimming took 5 bases from V and 7 from J, leaving 20 bases between them. Here the CDR3 reads CASSPPQDSAPGYTF. CDR3 nucleotides: TGTGCCAGCAGCCCCCCCCAGGACAGTGCCCCTGGCTACACCTTC. Filled out from reference TRBV7-9 and TRBJ1-2, the complete variable domain reads DTGVSQNPRHKITKRGQNVTFRCDPISEHNRLYWYRQTLGQGPEFLTYFQNEAQLEKSRLLSDRFSAERPKGSFSTLEIQRTEQGDSAMYLCASSPPQDSAPGYTFGSGTRLTVV.

This sequence joins TRBV5-1 and TRBJ2-3; 16 bases are shared with TRBD2. From germline, CDR1 is SGHRS and CDR2 YFSETQ. This CDR3 is 20 amino acids long. J gave up 0 bases and V 0 bases, and 7 bases lay outside the gene matches. The CDR3: CASSLVPGLAGGVSTDTQYF. CDR3 bases: TGCGCCAGCAGCTTGGTTCCGGGACTAGCGGGAGGGGTGAGCACAGATACGCAGTATTTT.

The rearrangement uses TRBV25-1 and TRBJ1-1; a possible D gene is TRBD1 (6 bases). The CDR3 runs to 16 residues. Germline-derived CDR1 and CDR2 are MGHDK and SYGVNS. Trimming took 3 bases from V and 3 from J, leaving 17 bases between them. The chain's CDR3 is CASSDERAGDDTEAFF. Written as DNA, the CDR3 is TGTGCCAGCAGTGACGAGAGAGCAGGGGACGACACTGAAGCTTTCTTT.

As DNA, the CDR3 is TGTGCCAGCAGTAAGCGGGACAATGAGCAGTTCTTC. This sequence encodes CASSKRDNEQFF. The V and J genes are TRBV27 and TRBJ2-1, with D possibly TRBD2 on 6 matching bases. The CDR3 length is 12 residues. V shed 5 bases and J shed 5 bases, with 7 bases lying between them. Germline CDR1 is MNHEY and CDR2 is SMNVEV (reference sequence).

The CDR3 DNA reads as TGCGCCAGCAGCCAAGGCCTAGCGGGATGGGAGACCCAGTACTTC. Its protein product is CASSQGLAGWETQYF. The chain links TRBV4-1 to TRBJ2-5; 9 bases match TRBD2. This CDR3 contains 15 residues. V was pared by 1 base and J by 5 bases, with 5 bases of the junction left unmatched. Germline assignment: CDR1 MGHRA and CDR2 YSYEKL.

The chain joins TRBV5-1 to TRBJ2-1, with TRBD2 matching over 14 bases. The CDR3 loop spans 18 amino acids. After removal of 7 bases from V and 0 bases from J, the junction contained 9 bases not matched to a gene. Germline CDR1 is SGHRS and CDR2 is YFSETQ. The CDR3 region is CASGPGLAGASSYNEQFF. DNA of the CDR3: TGCGCCAGCGGCCCGGGACTAGCGGGGGCGAGCTCCTACAATGAGCAGTTCTTC.

The rearrangement joins TRBV9 to TRBJ2-2; D may be TRBD2 (6 bases). Germline V gene sequence: CDR1 SGDLS, CDR2 YYNGEE. V lost 3 bases, J lost 7 bases, and 16 bases lay in between. The CDR3 is 15 residues long. The CDR3 region has the DNA TGTGCCAGCAGCGGCTATAGCGGAGCGGGCGGGGAGCTGTTTTTT. This translates into CASSGYSGAGGELFF.

Concerning this clone: The sample carries other DNA sequences with the same CDR3. The rearrangement uses TRBV6-1 and TRBJ1-5, with TRBD1 matching 8 bases. Germline V gene sequence: CDR1 MNHNS, CDR2 SASEGT. This CDR3 spans 15 amino acids. Unmatched junction bases numbered 2, after V lost 3 bases and J lost 1 base. In nucleotides, the CDR3 is TGTGCCAGCAGTGAGCGGACAGGGAGCAATCAGCCCCAGCATTTT. This codes for CASSERTGSNQPQHF.

The chain is built from TRBV6-6 and TRBJ2-3, with 10 bases aligning to TRBD2. The CDR3 consists of 13 residues. Germline V gene data show CDR1 as MNHNY and CDR2 as SVGAGI (reference sequence). Losses at the gene ends were 11 bases for V and 3 bases for J; bases not matched to a gene: 5. As DNA, the CDR3 is TGTGCCGAGCGGGAGGGACAGACAGATACGCAGTATTTT. This encodes CAEREGQTDTQYF.

This chain uses TRBV12-5 with TRBJ1-2; D is uncertain. Germline V CDR1 and CDR2: LGHNT, FRNRAP. The ends were cut back, 5 bases at V and 4 bases at J, with 8 bases in the middle. The CDR3 extends over 12 amino acids. The CDR3 region has the DNA TGTGCTAGTGGTACGTCAGGCTATGGCTACACCTTC. This codes for CASGTSGYGYTF.

V is TRBV14 and J is TRBJ2-5, with 9 positions matching TRBD2. V was pared by 5 bases and J by 4 bases, with 8 bases of the junction left unmatched. Germline CDR1 is SGHDN and CDR2 is FVKESK. There are 15 residues in the CDR3. CDR3 in amino acids: CASSYRPTSGETQYF. As DNA, the CDR3 is TGTGCCAGCAGCTACCGACCGACTAGCGGAGAGACCCAGTACTTC.

About this clone: Other DNA sequences from this sample encode an identical CDR3 as well. J is TRBJ2-1 and V is TRBV4-2, with 7 bases identical to TRBD2. Germline V lookup: CDR1 LGHNA, CDR2 YNFKEQ. The J segment lost 4 bases and the V segment lost 4 bases, leaving 7 bases of the junction unmatched. The CDR3 has 15 residues. CDR3 sequence (DNA): TGTGCCAGCAGCCCAGATGGGGGAGGGTACAATGAGCAGTTCTTC. This codes for CASSPDGGGYNEQFF.

The gene calls are TRBV15 and TRBJ1-1; D gene unclear. The germline V gene has CDR1 LNHNV and CDR2 YYDKDF (reference sequence). V gave up 5 bases and J gave up 3 bases, with 10 bases separating them. The CDR3 has 13 residues. The CDR3 DNA sequence: TGTGCCACCAGCGGTCTCCGGGACACTGAAGCTTTCTTT. Encoded protein: CATSGLRDTEAFF.

V and J are TRBV11-1 and TRBJ2-7; D gene unclear. The CDR3 is 16 amino acids. The germline V gene has CDR1 SGHAT and CDR2 FQDESV (reference sequence). V lost 5 bases to trimming and J lost 6 bases, with 23 bases between them. This CDR3 reads CASSPRWHLEIREQYF. The CDR3 DNA follows: TGTGCCAGCAGCCCGCGGTGGCACCTTGAGATCCGCGAGCAGTACTTC.

This clone was detected only a few times. The rearrangement joins TRBV27 to TRBJ1-1; D is possibly TRBD1 (6 bases). V was cut by 4 bases and J by 0 bases, with 9 bases left in between. Germline lookup yields CDR1 MNHEY and CDR2 SMNVEV (reference sequence). There are 14 residues in the CDR3. Here the CDR3 DNA reads TGTGCCAGCAGTTCGGGGGGGCTGAACACTGAAGCTTTCTTT. Its translation is CASSSGGLNTEAFF.

There are a few counts of this clone. This chain links TRBV4-2 with TRBJ2-2; 8 bases map to TRBD2. The V gene's germline CDR1 is LGHNA and CDR2 YNFKEQ. The CDR3 is 16 amino acids. The ends lost 5 bases at V and 0 bases at J; junction bases unmatched: 5. The CDR3 reads CASSGETSANTGELFF. In DNA, the CDR3 is TGTGCCAGCAGCGGGGAGACTAGCGCGAACACCGGGGAGCTGTTTTTT.

This clone was picked up one time. The chain links TRBV19 to TRBJ2-5; D perhaps matches TRBD2 (6 bases). CDR1 and CDR2 (germline): LNHDA, SQIVND (reference sequence). CDR3 length: 12 amino acids. V gave up 7 bases and J gave up 2 bases, with 8 bases separating them. CDR3 protein: CASMGGQETQYF. The CDR3, as DNA: TGTGCCAGTATGGGGGGACAAGAGACCCAGTACTTC. The full variable domain, with the rest looked up from reference TRBV19 and TRBJ2-5, is DGGITQSPKYLFRKEGQNVTLSCEQNLNHDAMYWYRQDPGQGLRLIYYSQIVNDFQKGDIAEGYSVSREKKESFPLTVTSAQKNPTAFYLCASMGGQETQYFGPGTRLLVL.

The chain joins TRBV19 to TRBJ2-1; 9 bases map to TRBD2. Germline loops: CDR1 LNHDA, CDR2 SQIVND (reference sequence). Germline trimming cut 10 bases from V and 9 bases from J; bases unmatched to any gene: 13. CDR3 length: 14 amino acids. The DNA for the CDR3 is TGTGCCACTCGGGGACTAGCTGGGCACACTGAGCAGTTCTTC. Its protein product is CATRGLAGHTEQFF.

The gene calls are TRBV27 and TRBJ1-1, with a possible D match to TRBD1 (6 bases). V lost 5 bases to trimming and J lost 1 base, with 11 bases between them. The length of the CDR3 is 14 residues. Germline lookup yields CDR1 MNHEY and CDR2 SMNVEV (reference sequence). CDR3 nucleotides: TGTGCCAGCAGTAGAGGACAGTCGAACACTGAAGCTTTCTTT. Protein sequence: CASSRGQSNTEAFF.

The chain couples TRBV6-5 to TRBJ2-5, with D tentatively TRBD1 (6 bases). The CDR3 spans 13 residues. Trimming removed 6 bases from V and 1 base from J, with 9 bases in between. The germline gives CDR1 MNHEY, CDR2 SVGAGI. CDR3 sequence: CASSHRVQETQYF. CDR3 nucleotide sequence: TGTGCCAGCAGCCACAGGGTCCAAGAGACCCAGTACTTC.

CDR3 in DNA: TGTGCTAGTGCGGCAGGGGGCTCCTACAATGAGCAGTTCTTC. Translated, it gives CASAAGGSYNEQFF. This sequence joins TRBV12-5 and TRBJ2-1, with 7 bases identical to TRBD1. Germline CDR1 and CDR2: LGHNT and FRNRAP. Trimming took 7 bases from V and 0 from J; bases not matched to a gene: 3. This CDR3 has 14 residues.